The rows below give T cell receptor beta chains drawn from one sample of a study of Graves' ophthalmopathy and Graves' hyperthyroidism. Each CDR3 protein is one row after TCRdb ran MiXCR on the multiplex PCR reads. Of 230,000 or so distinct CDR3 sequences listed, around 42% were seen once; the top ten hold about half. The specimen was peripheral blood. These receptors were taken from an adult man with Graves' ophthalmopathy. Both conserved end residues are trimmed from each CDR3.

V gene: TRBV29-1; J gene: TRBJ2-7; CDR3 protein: SSTTGDEQY
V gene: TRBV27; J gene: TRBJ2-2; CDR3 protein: ASKGNTNTGELF
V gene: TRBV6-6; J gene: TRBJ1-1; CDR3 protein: ASSKGEEAF
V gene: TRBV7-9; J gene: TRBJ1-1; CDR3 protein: ASSRRTGGTEAF
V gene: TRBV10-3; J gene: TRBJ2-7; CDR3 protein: AISGLGGSPYEQY
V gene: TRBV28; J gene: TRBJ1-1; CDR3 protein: ASSTGGYTEAF
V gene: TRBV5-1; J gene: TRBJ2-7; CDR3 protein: ASSLGPDSYYEQY
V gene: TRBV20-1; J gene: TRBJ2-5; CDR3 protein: SARDRALFAQETQY
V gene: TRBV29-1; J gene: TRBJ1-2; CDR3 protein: SVEAGDYGYT
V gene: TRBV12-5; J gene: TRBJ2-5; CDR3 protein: ASGLFVQETQY
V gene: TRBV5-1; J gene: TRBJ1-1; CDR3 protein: ASSLSQGANTEAF
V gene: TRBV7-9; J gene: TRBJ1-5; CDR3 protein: ASSLQSFEPQH
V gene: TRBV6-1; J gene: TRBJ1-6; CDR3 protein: ASTLQGLGNSPLH
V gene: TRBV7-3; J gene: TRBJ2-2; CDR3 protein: ASSLKEGTGELF
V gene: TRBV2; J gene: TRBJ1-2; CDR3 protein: ASSPTGTGIYGYT
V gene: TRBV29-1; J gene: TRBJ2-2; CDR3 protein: SVGQERVDGELL
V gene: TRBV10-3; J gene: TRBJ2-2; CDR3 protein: ASSFGLANTGELF
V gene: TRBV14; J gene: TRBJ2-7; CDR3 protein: ASSQDWVGRDYEQY
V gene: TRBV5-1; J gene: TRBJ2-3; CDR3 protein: ASSLDDETDTQY
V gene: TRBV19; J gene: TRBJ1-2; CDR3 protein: ASSSPGTGGNYGYT
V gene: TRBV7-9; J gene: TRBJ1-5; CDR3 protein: ASSLGGQKNQPQH
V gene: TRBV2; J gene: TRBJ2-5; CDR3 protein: ASSVLLGIETQY
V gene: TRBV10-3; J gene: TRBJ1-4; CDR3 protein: AISESRSGTGDRLF
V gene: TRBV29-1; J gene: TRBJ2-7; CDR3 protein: SVELQGGLYGQY
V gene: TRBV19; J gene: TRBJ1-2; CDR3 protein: ASKTRQANYGYT
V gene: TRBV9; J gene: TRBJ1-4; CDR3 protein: ASSVDGRRAEKLF
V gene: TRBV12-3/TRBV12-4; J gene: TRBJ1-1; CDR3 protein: ASSLKVGEAF
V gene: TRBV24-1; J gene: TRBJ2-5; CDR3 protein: ATSDLSASQETQY
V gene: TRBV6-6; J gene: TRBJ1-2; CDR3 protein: ASSLPGDGAGYT
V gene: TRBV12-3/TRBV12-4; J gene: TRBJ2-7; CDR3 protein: ASSLRSYEQY
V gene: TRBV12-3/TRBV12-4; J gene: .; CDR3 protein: ASSLFGTPSQETQY